The sample holds a few counts of the clone carrying this TCR beta chain. Its specificity is unknown. Relative to the germline gene, one junction end is altered; a read error may explain this. The use of a sample-barcoded 5' primer and a J-beta primer mix characterized a second PCR of 7 to 11 cycles. In TCRdb, the 5' RACE reads were re-called with MiXCR into one record per CDR3 protein. Of 1.5 million to 2 million distinct CDR3 sequences listed, over 25% are singletons. The authors drew approximately 10 milliliters of peripheral blood from each donor. PBMCs, at least 6 million per sample, were isolated. This sample was taken from a study of blood T cells in healthy people across ages. Study-level points and caveats: It was not possible, with unsorted PBMCs, to conclusively compare naive and antigen-experienced cells. Significant beta diversity loss was already apparent by age roughly 38, declining roughly linearly.

CDR1 SGDLS and CDR2 YYNGEE come from the germline V gene. The CDR3 sequence is 14 residues long. The sequencing sample was made of blood. This chain uses TRBV9 with TRBJ1-1; D perhaps matches TRBD1 (6 bases). This clonotype originated in a woman under 40 in good health. CDR3 residues: CASSPQSRDTGAFF. The DNA for the CDR3 is TGTGCCAGCAGCCCACAGTCAAGGGACACTGGAGCTTTCTTT.